These T cell receptor beta chains were read from a single sample in a study of T cell responses to AZD1222 COVID-19 vaccine. Only in-frame clones appear in the TCRdb table, and some are missing; sequencing was by immunoSEQ multiplex PCR. The data hold 83,000 or so clones, with roughly 90% observed a single time. Sequencing used peripheral blood, obtained 28 days after the second AZD1222 dose. These receptors were collected from an adult who received the AZD1222 COVID-19 vaccine. The CDR3 runs from the conserved cysteine through the conserved F or W. A D gene is named only where the DNA matches it firmly. Clone sizes are given selectively: once, few, many, or a class where the clone is expanded.

v_gene	d_gene	abundance	len	j_gene	CDR3nt	CDR3aa
TRBV28	TRBD1	NA	14	TRBJ1-2	TGTGCCAGCAGTTTCTCACAGGGGGCGTCAGGCTACACCTTC	CASSFSQGASGYTF
TRBV28	NA	NA	17	TRBJ2-5	TGTGCCAGCAGTTGGGGGTGGTCCTTAGGACAGCAAGAGACCCAGTACTTC	CASSWGWSLGQQETQYF
TRBV5-4	NA	NA	15	TRBJ2-1	TGTGCCAGCAGCTTGGAAGCGACTAGAGGCCCTGAGCAGTTCTTC	CASSLEATRGPEQFF
TRBV30	NA	NA	15	TRBJ2-7	TGTGCCTGGACCCCCGGGACGGCCTACGTCTACGAGCAGTACTTC	CAWTPGTAYVYEQYF
TRBV11-3	TRBD2	NA	18	TRBJ2-1	TGTGCCAGCAGCTCAGGACTAGCGGGAGCCTTCTCCTACAATGAGCAGTTCTTC	CASSSGLAGAFSYNEQFF
TRBV27	NA	NA	16	TRBJ2-1	TGTGCCAGCAGTTTAAGGCCCCCCCGGGATTTCAATGAGCAGTTCTTC	CASSLRPPRDFNEQFF
TRBV28	TRBD1	NA	16	TRBJ2-3	TGTGCCACCAGGACAGGGGGCGCGAGGGGCACAGATACGCAGTATTTT	CATRTGGARGTDTQYF
TRBV6-4	NA	once	16	TRBJ2-2	TGTGCCAGCAGTGTTCAGCACACAACGCTGACCGGGGAGCTGTTTTTT	CASSVQHTTLTGELFF
TRBV9	NA	NA	15	TRBJ2-1	TGTGCCAGCAGCGTAGACGGGACGGGTTACAATGAGCAGTTCTTC	CASSVDGTGYNEQFF
TRBV18	TRBD1	NA	14	TRBJ1-6	TGTGCCAGCTCACCAGGGACAGGCAATTCACCCCTCCACTTT	CASSPGTGNSPLHF
TRBV7-8	NA	NA	15	TRBJ2-5	TGTGCCAGCGTCCTAGACTCAGGGATGGGGGAGACCCAGTACTTC	CASVLDSGMGETQYF
TRBV9	NA	NA	16	TRBJ2-1	TGTGCCCCCCGCGTCGGGGGGAGGGGGACTCCTGATGAGCAGTTCTTC	CAPRVGGRGTPDEQFF
TRBV15	TRBD1	NA	14	TRBJ2-7	TGTGCCACCAGACACGGACAGGGCAGCAACGAGCAGTACTTC	CATRHGQGSNEQYF
TRBV28	TRBD1	NA	14	TRBJ2-7	TGTGCCAGCAGTAACAGGGGGGCCCTCTACGAGCAGTACTTC	CASSNRGALYEQYF
TRBV6-5	NA	NA	14	TRBJ1-5	TGTGCCAGCAGGATAGGCAGGGACAATCAGCCCCAGCATTTT	CASRIGRDNQPQHF
TRBV4-2	NA	NA	15	TRBJ2-6	TGTGCCAGCAGCCAAGACAACTCTGGGGCCAACGTCCTGACTTTC	CASSQDNSGANVLTF
TRBV27	NA	NA	16	TRBJ2-3	TGTGCCAGCAGTTCTATCGTCGACAGGAGCACAGATACGCAGTATTTT	CASSSIVDRSTDTQYF
TRBV12-2	NA	NA	15	TRBJ2-2	TGTGTAGAGTCACCGGGACAGGACGACACCGGGGAGCTGTTTTTT	CVESPGQDDTGELFF
TRBV4-1	NA	NA	15	TRBJ1-6	TGCGCCAGCAGCCAAGAAGGGCAGGGTAATTCACCCCTCCACTTT	CASSQEGQGNSPLHF
TRBV11-2	NA	NA	14	TRBJ2-3	TGTGCCAGCAGCTTACTGGCCGCCGCAGATACGCAGTATTTT	CASSLLAAADTQYF
TRBV6-5	NA	NA	15	TRBJ2-3	TGTGCCAGCAGTCAGTGGGGTAGCGGCACAGATACGCAGTATTTT	CASSQWGSGTDTQYF
TRBV9	NA	NA	14	TRBJ1-6	TGTGCCAGCAGCGTAGAAGGTTATAATTCACCCCTCCACTTT	CASSVEGYNSPLHF
TRBV2	NA	NA	12	TRBJ2-7	TGTGCCTGCCTGGGACTTATCTACGAGCAGTACTTC	CACLGLIYEQYF
TRBV18	TRBD2	NA	15	TRBJ2-5	TGTGCCAGCTCACCCTCACTAGCGGGAGAAGAGACCCAGTACTTC	CASSPSLAGEETQYF
TRBV7-2	NA	once	16	TRBJ2-6	TGTGCCAGCAGCAGGACGGTAGGGGCTGGGGCCAACGTCCTGACTTTC	CASSRTVGAGANVLTF
TRBV4-1	TRBD2	NA	21	TRBJ2-5	TGCGCCAGCAGCCAAGATCGATTACTAGCGGGAGGGCCCATCATAAAAGAGACCCAGTACTTC	CASSQDRLLAGGPIIKETQYF